This TCR beta chain was profiled in a study of blood T cell repertoires in COVID-19. The CDR3 extends over 16 amino acids. Trimming stripped 6 bases from V and 3 bases from J, with 19 bases between. In germline, CDR1 is SNHLY, CDR2 FYNNEI. The table came from immunoSEQ multiplex PCR; TCRdb's copy has only in-frame clones and leaves some out. In the table there are a few hundred thousand clones, 80% to 85% of which are singletons. Input material: PBMCs or T cells enriched from blood (not recorded which). The rearrangement joins TRBV2 to TRBJ2-3; D might be TRBD2 (5 bases). This TCR derives from a woman in her 50s who had recovered from COVID-19. CDR3 sequence reads: CASSSGWESSTDTQYF. The CDR3 nucleotides read TGTGCCAGCAGCTCGGGCTGGGAGTCCAGTACAGATACGCAGTATTTT.